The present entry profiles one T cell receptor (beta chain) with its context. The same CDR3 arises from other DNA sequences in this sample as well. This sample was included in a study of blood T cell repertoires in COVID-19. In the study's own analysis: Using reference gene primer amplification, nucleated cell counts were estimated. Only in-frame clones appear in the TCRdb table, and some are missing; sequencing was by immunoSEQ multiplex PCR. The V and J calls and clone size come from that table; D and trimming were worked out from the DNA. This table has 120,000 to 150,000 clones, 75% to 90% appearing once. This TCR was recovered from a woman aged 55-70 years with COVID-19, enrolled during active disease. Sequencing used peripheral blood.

CDR3 DNA: TGTGCCAGCAGTTTACAAAGCACAGATACGCAGTATTTT. Translation: CASSLQSTDTQYF. The rearrangement joins TRBV12-3 or TRBV12-4 to TRBJ2-3; D unresolved. This CDR3 has 13 amino acids. V was clipped by 2 bases and J by 0 bases, with 3 bases between them.